The rows below give T cell receptor beta chains drawn from one sample of a study of metastatic and nonmetastatic thyroid tumors. With MiXCR, TCRdb reprocessed the PCR reads. The data hold 9,000 or so clones, with over 12% observed a single time. Sequenced: blood. All receptors come from a female donor with papillary thyroid cancer or a benign thyroid nodule (not recorded which). Some clones in this sample may be carry-over from other donors' samples. The CDR3 runs from the conserved cysteine through the conserved F or W. The D gene is left open where the match is weak. Expanded clones get a size class; other rows say once, few or many, or leave the size out.

d_gene	abundance	v_gene	j_gene	CDR3aa	CDR3nt
-	many	TRBV7-9	TRBJ1-2	CASSQGWGQGYTF	TGTGCCAGCAGCCAAGGGTGGGGTCAAGGCTACACCTTC
-	medium-sized	TRBV12-3/TRBV12-4	TRBJ2-5	CASSKGFQETQYF	TGTGCCAGCAGCAAGGGATTTCAAGAGACCCAGTACTTC
-	-	TRBV7-8	TRBJ2-5	CASSPHGQPSRGGQYF	TGTGCCAGCAGCCCCCACGGACAGCCCTCCAGGGGTGGCCAGTACTTC
-	medium-sized	TRBV20-1	TRBJ1-5	CSARDSPGATGQPQHF	TGCAGTGCTAGAGATTCCCCGGGGGCCACGGGTCAGCCCCAACATTTT
-	many	TRBV18	TRBJ1-1	CASSTTLTSEAFF	TGTGCCAGCTCCACCACGTTAACCTCAGAAGCTTTCTTT
-	medium-sized	TRBV6-1	TRBJ2-1	CASSDWARSSYNEQFF	TGTGCCAGCAGTGACTGGGCCCGCAGCTCCTACAATGAGCAGTTCTTC
-	-	TRBV11-2	TRBJ2-1	CASSRGWGSSYNEQFF	TGTGCCAGCAGCCGGGGGTGGGGCAGCTCCTACAATGAGCAGTTCTTC
TRBD1	many	TRBV30	TRBJ1-1	CAFEPGQGYTEAFF	TGTGCCTTTGAACCGGGACAGGGGTACACTGAAGCTTTCTTT
-	many	TRBV5-1	TRBJ2-3	CASILGGQSTDTQYF	TGCGCCAGCATCCTCGGTGGTCAGAGCACAGATACGCAGTATTTT
-	medium-sized	TRBV27	TRBJ2-2	CATESANTGELFF	TGTGCCACGGAAAGCGCGAACACCGGGGAGCTGTTTTTT
-	-	TRBV10-2	TRBJ2-2	CASRGGTPSGGELFF	TGCGCCAGCAGAGGCGGGACTCCAAGTGGGGGGGAGCTGTTTTTT
TRBD2	medium-sized	TRBV27	TRBJ2-3	CASSPRPPWAGGDTQYF	TGTGCCAGCAGCCCCCGACCCCCATGGGCGGGAGGAGATACGCAGTATTTT
-	few	TRBV6-1	TRBJ2-2	CASSDQFFGNTGELFF	TGTGCCAGCAGTGACCAGTTCTTTGGGAACACCGGGGAGCTGTTTTTT
-	-	TRBV5-1	TRBJ2-5	CASSFLGLGGETQYF	TGCGCCAGCAGCTTCCTGGGTCTTGGCGGGGAGACCCAGTACTTC
TRBD2	few	TRBV12-3/TRBV12-4	TRBJ2-2	CASSLGGGVWELFF	TGTGCCAGCAGTCTAGGCGGGGGGGTCTGGGAGCTGTTTTTT
TRBD1	-	TRBV27	TRBJ1-5	CASSLRGPGQPQHF	TGTGCCAGCAGTCTTAGGGGGCCGGGTCAGCCCCAGCATTTT
-	medium-sized	TRBV27	TRBJ1-5	CASSNNQPQHF	TGTGCCAGCAGTAACAATCAGCCCCAGCATTTT
TRBD2	medium-sized	TRBV27	TRBJ2-7	CASSFLALAGVGEQYF	TGTGCCAGCAGTTTTCTTGCACTAGCGGGAGTCGGGGAGCAGTACTTC
TRBD2	medium-sized	TRBV12-3/TRBV12-4	TRBJ2-1	CASTLGAGGYNEQFF	TGTGCCAGCACCCTGGGGGCGGGGGGGTACAATGAGCAGTTCTTC
-	-	TRBV6-1	TRBJ1-2	CASREWGAGGYTF	TGTGCCAGTCGAGAATGGGGGGCGGGTGGCTACACCTTC
-	many	TRBV5-8	TRBJ1-1	CASSLEAGHPRIEAFF	TGTGCCAGCAGCTTGGAGGCAGGGCATCCCAGAATTGAAGCTTTCTTT
-	-	TRBV5-1	TRBJ1-5	CASSPGHGDSNQPQHF	TGCGCCAGCAGCCCTGGACACGGGGATAGCAATCAGCCCCAGCATTTT
-	many	TRBV7-2	TRBJ2-3	CASSPGGLLTDTQYF	TGTGCCAGCAGCCCAGGGGGACTACTCACAGATACGCAGTATTTT
-	medium-sized	TRBV19	TRBJ1-2	CASRPQGRGGYTF	TGTGCCAGTAGACCACAGGGAAGAGGTGGCTACACCTTC
TRBD1	medium-sized	TRBV4-2	TRBJ1-2	CASSQEGTGAGYGYTF	TGTGCCAGCAGCCAAGAGGGGACAGGGGCGGGATATGGCTACACCTTC
-	many	TRBV5-5	TRBJ1-1	CASSLYSPGEAFF	TGTGCCAGCAGCTTGTATTCGCCCGGGGAAGCTTTCTTT
-	-	TRBV28	TRBJ2-1	CASSPTGPLCSEQFF	TGTGCCAGCAGTCCAACGGGGCCATTGTGTAGTGAGCAGTTCTTC
TRBD1	many	TRBV6-1	TRBJ1-2	CASRPTGTNYGYTF	TGTGCCAGCAGGCCGACAGGGACCAACTATGGCTACACCTTC
-	few	TRBV6-1	TRBJ1-6	CTSSVVSEDSPLHF	TGTACCAGCAGTGTTGTCAGTGAGGATTCACCCCTCCACTTT
-	many	TRBV5-5	TRBJ1-4	CASSLAVGGLFF	TGTGCCAGCAGCTTGGCCGTCGGTGGACTGTTTTTT
-	few	TRBV28	TRBJ2-7	CASTKGGGPYEQYF	TGTGCCAGCACAAAGGGTGGAGGACCCTACGAGCAGTACTTC
-	few	TRBV6-1	TRBJ2-7	CASRVDNTYEQYF	TGTGCCAGCAGGGTGGACAACACCTACGAGCAGTACTTC
-	-	TRBV12-3/TRBV12-4	TRBJ2-1	CASSFGQGSYNEQFF	TGTGCCAGCAGTTTTGGGCAGGGCTCCTACAATGAGCAGTTCTTC
TRBD1	medium-sized	TRBV10-2	TRBJ2-2	CASSEVDRAGTGELFF	TGCGCCAGCAGTGAGGTGGACAGGGCGGGCACCGGGGAGCTGTTTTTT
-	many	TRBV7-2	TRBJ2-1	CASSLAGGHNERFF	TGTGCCAGCAGCTTAGCAGGGGGGCACAATGAGCGGTTCTTC
-	many	TRBV20-1	TRBJ2-1	CSARDPAGSYNEQFF	TGCAGTGCTAGAGATCCCGCAGGCTCCTACAATGAGCAGTTCTTC
TRBD2	medium-sized	TRBV6-5	TRBJ2-1	CASSYRTSGGFEQFF	TGTGCCAGCAGTTACCGGACTAGCGGGGGATTTGAGCAGTTCTTC
-	medium-sized	TRBV6-1	TRBJ1-3	CASHEGGTGNTIYF	TGTGCCAGCCATGAGGGAGGTACTGGAAACACCATATATTTT
TRBD2	-	TRBV27	TRBJ2-2	CASSSTRTSGSYTGELFF	TGTGCCAGCAGTTCGACAAGGACTAGCGGGAGTTATACCGGGGAGCTGTTTTTT
-	medium-sized	TRBV27	TRBJ2-1	CASSLMGLEQFF	TGTGCCAGCAGTTTAATGGGGCTGGAGCAGTTCTTC
TRBD2	-	TRBV10-1	TRBJ2-7	CASSEMGLAGRHYF	TGTGCCAGCAGTGAGATGGGACTAGCGGGCCGACATTACTTC
TRBD2	few	TRBV7-2	TRBJ2-7	CASSLDGLAREQYF	TGTGCCAGCAGCTTAGACGGACTAGCTCGCGAGCAGTACTTC
-	few	TRBV12-3/TRBV12-4	TRBJ2-1	CASSTGTYNEQFF	TGTGCCAGCAGTACCGGGACCTACAATGAGCAGTTCTTC
TRBD1	medium-sized	TRBV13	TRBJ1-2	CASSLDRGSNYGYTF	TGTGCCAGCAGCTTAGACAGGGGGTCCAACTATGGCTACACCTTC
TRBD2	many	TRBV20-1	TRBJ2-2	CSAIQGLAGAGELFF	TGCAGTGCGATTCAGGGACTAGCTGGTGCCGGGGAGCTGTTTTTT
TRBD2	many	TRBV20-1	TRBJ2-5	CSTAGTSGQETQYF	TGCAGCACCGCCGGGACTAGCGGCCAAGAGACCCAGTACTTC
-	-	TRBV20-1	TRBJ2-1	CSAQGEGGDEQFF	TGCAGTGCCCAGGGTGAGGGGGGGGATGAGCAGTTCTTC
-	many	TRBV24-1	TRBJ2-5	CATGGAPEGYQETQYF	TGTGCCACTGGGGGGGCTCCGGAGGGGTACCAAGAGACCCAGTACTTC
TRBD1	-	TRBV5-1	TRBJ2-3	CASSSQGRSTDTQYF	TGCGCCAGCAGCTCACAGGGGCGAAGCACAGATACGCAGTATTTT
-	many	TRBV11-2	TRBJ2-5	CASSPFRDAAGTQYF	TGTGCCAGCAGCCCTTTCAGGGATGCCGCCGGGACCCAGTACTTC
-	many	TRBV7-2	TRBJ2-5	CASSLAGTTYGQYETQYF	TGTGCCAGCAGCTTAGCGGGGACGACCTATGGACAGTACGAGACCCAGTACTTC
-	many	TRBV12-3/TRBV12-4	TRBJ1-6	CASRGFSPLHF	TGTGCCAGCAGGGGTTTCTCCCCCCTCCACTTT
-	-	TRBV27	TRBJ1-2	CASSLYPDSNYGYTF	TGTGCCAGCAGTTTATACCCCGACAGCAACTATGGCTACACCTTC
-	many	TRBV12-3/TRBV12-4	TRBJ2-5	CASGAFGGTQYF	TGTGCCAGCGGGGCCTTTGGAGGGACCCAGTACTTC
TRBD1	many	TRBV20-1	TRBJ2-4	CSAGGQLLAKNIQYF	TGCAGTGCTGGGGGACAGTTATTAGCCAAAAACATTCAGTACTTC
-	few	TRBV6-1	TRBJ1-6	CASSDHNSPLHF	TGTGCCAGCAGTGACCATAATTCACCCCTCCACTTT
TRBD1	-	TRBV28	TRBJ1-5	CASSLPVEGQGNQPQHF	TGTGCCAGCAGTTTACCCGTGGAGGGACAGGGTAATCAGCCCCAGCATTTT